Described below is a single TCR beta chain sequence and its context. Its antigen has not been determined. Base qualities are not recorded, but no much larger clone differs from it by a single base. The data are from a study of cytomegalovirus exposure and HLA in healthy donors (dated by TCRdb to 2017 to 2019). Turning to the overall study: An earlier analysis of approximately 590 of the donors reported 250 to 350 Gb of sequence data and roughly 100 million unique TCR beta sequences from 190 million or so T cells. About 280 gigabases of sequencing data and around 85 million unique TCR sequences made up an early release that covered 640 HLA-typed donors. The genetic ancestry cluster associated with self-reported Caucasian donors included 81% of the roughly 410 genotyped donors. The study aimed to test whether cataloging public T cell receptors could reveal signatures of past pathogen exposure. The T cell repertoires of 666 subjects were profiled by immunosequencing and related to cytomegalovirus serostatus. A separate validation cohort of roughly 130 different subjects was used in addition to the approximately 700-subject first cohort. To predict cytomegalovirus infection status, the study combined high-throughput TCR immunosequencing, statistical association of individual TCRs with disease status, and machine learning. A later analysis re-analyzed previously published TCR beta repertoires from several hundred donors and added high-resolution HLA genotyping to study TCR occurrence patterns. The later analysis used no new phenotypic data to find candidate immune exposures, relying instead on TCR beta sequences and their occurrence across donors. To decide whether each TCR beta V gene segment behaved as functional or pseudogenic, an earlier analysis of several hundred of the donors relied on high-throughput TCR beta sequencing. Donor age, sex, ethnicity and CMV serostatus were compiled alongside the repertoire data. A later genetic analysis used genome-wide SNP genotypes for about three fifths of the 666 donors, treating that subset as a discovery cohort. All discovery cohort repertoires had been generated on a single sequencing platform. Both class I and class II loci were covered by HLA typing, at four-digit resolution. The number of typed donors differed by locus: 629-630 for A, B, C, DRB1 and DQB1; some 500 for DQA1; some 610 for DPA1; and approximately 450 for DPB1. About five DR-DQ haplotypes were treated as single units for association and clustering because of strong linkage in the cohort. Among under 450 genotyped donors of the cohort, an average of 235,054 unique TCR beta nucleotide sequences were sequenced per donor, roughly a sixth of them non-productive. Points the paper makes about the study in general: Specific HLA alleles were associated with 16,951 TCR beta sequences at a false discovery rate of 0.05 in a later analysis. Sequencing depth was assumed to be roughly uniform across donors in the presence/absence analyses, though that assumption may not hold. Compared with the approximately 720-donor mean, donors in an Asian-associated ancestry cluster had fewer N-insertions in productive TCRs, according to a later genetic analysis. The classifier was reported to diagnose cytomegalovirus status with high specificity and sensitivity in both the original and validation cohorts. In this cohort, only TCR beta chains were sequenced, and detectable features were limited by the absence of alpha or paired-chain data. According to a later analysis, TCR association rates differed among HLA loci, with DRB1 alleles showing the most associated TCRs and HLA-C alleles showing the fewest. The study listed 150 to 200 TCR beta chains as associated with cytomegalovirus. Several of the top co-occurrence clusters appeared to be linked to parvovirus B19, influenza, CMV and Epstein-Barr virus, according to a later analysis. Linkage disequilibrium might explain the correlated functional status among segregating V segments, but an unknown experimental factor could not be ruled out. According to the authors, the approach could potentially be generalized to other disease states and immunological phenotypes. Approximately 18 rarely observed V segments, including chromosome 9 orphons, were excluded from the earlier analysis of about 600 of the donors because counts were too low. Because some donors lacked HLA typing at each locus, the association tests relied only on the typed subset. While some public TCRs were present in many individuals, most TCR sequences turned up only very rarely across donors. In vitro tests confirmed that a few of the cytomegalovirus-associated TCR beta chains recognize cytomegalovirus antigens. The sequencing pipeline was judged likely to have produced a cluster of highly shared sequence variants as a technical artifact. Broadly in line with IMGT annotations, most TCR beta V segments showed up in productive rearrangements about 87% or about 30% of the time in an earlier analysis of a few hundred of the donors. Immune exposure information for the cohort was limited to CMV serostatus. Most CMV-associated TCR beta chains appeared to be HLA-restricted in a later analysis, and the HLA associations seemed to be driven largely by CMV exposure. When HLA alleles, especially DR and DQ, strongly co-occurred, attributing TCR associations to individual alleles was difficult. Some IMGT-functional V segments, including TRBV6-2 and TRBV6-3, could not be told apart with the 87-base-pair reads, so those segments were excluded. In a later analysis, HLA-associated TCR beta chains showed more clonal expansion and lower generation probabilities than non-associated chains that were equally common. V-gene and J-gene trimming of TCR beta chains was associated with a missense DCLRE1C variant in a later genetic analysis, and the association was replicated in an independent cohort. A further reported finding was that TCR beta sequences accurately predicted the HLA-A and HLA-B alleles for most subjects in the first cohort.

The CDR3 numbers 13 residues from cysteine through phenylalanine. The only DNA kept is the CDR3, 39 bases in frame from the first base. From the germline V gene, CDR1 is MNHEY and CDR2 is SVGAGI. Trimming leaves V shorter by 6 bases and J shorter by 5 bases, with the junction holding 6 bases beyond the gene matches. The library was obtained by the immunoSEQ multiplex PCR assay. For the multiplex PCR, a mixture combining 60 forward primers for TCR Vbeta segments and 13 reverse primers for TCR Jbeta segments was used. A multiplex PCR assay on genomic DNA amplified the CDR3 region of rearranged TCR beta genes. The amplified TCR beta libraries were sequenced on the Illumina HiSeq System as 87-base-pair reads. The source study handled its data this way. In a later analysis, some 80 million unique TCR beta chains were counted across the roughly 610 repertoires, and roughly 11 million of these chains were shared by at least two donors. A nearest-neighbor algorithm error-corrected the raw reads and collapsed the reads into unique sequences, merging closely related sequences to remove PCR and sequencing errors. V, D and J gene segments were assigned by aligning CDR3 sequences to IMGT reference sequences. For a sequence to be retained, a match of at least six nucleotides to both a V gene segment and a J gene segment was required. A rearrangement was called productive if the CDR3 had no stop codons and remained in frame with V and J, and every other rearrangement was called non-productive. CDR3 was defined according to IMGT convention as the region running from the second conserved V-encoded cysteine to the conserved J-encoded phenylalanine. The earlier analysis of about 570 of the donors excluded any sequence lacking an unambiguous match to a single V gene segment. In an earlier analysis of some 590 of the donors, a V segment was called functional when productive rearrangements were above 56.7%, and segregating when the standard deviation between donors exceeded 5%. To diagnose cytomegalovirus status from the catalog of TCR beta chain sequences, a statistical classification framework was built. In a later analysis, V and J genes were assigned by comparing TCR nucleotide sequences against IMGT/GENE-DB human TR gene sequences. A later analysis assigned CDR3 sequences and most-parsimonious VDJ recombination scenarios with the TCRdist pipeline. In a later analysis, every TCR beta chain was defined by the combination of its CDR3 amino acid sequence and its V-gene family, and reads without a unique V-gene family were dropped. A later analysis removed nearly 600 highly shared, low-generation-probability nucleotide sequences to deal with suspected cross-contamination and a sequencing artifact. In a later analysis, a clonal expansion index for each public chain was calculated from normalized within-repertoire ranks of inferred template counts. Generation probabilities in a later analysis came from a VDJ recombination model fitted to out-of-frame rearrangements, and those results were checked against IGoR. Hypergeometric tests were used in a later analysis to score TCR-TCR, TCR-HLA and TCR-CMV co-occurrence, with a repertoire-size bias correction applied to the TCR pairs. In a later analysis, false discovery rates were estimated by permuting HLA or CMV assignments 20 times. In a later analysis, co-occurring TCRs were grouped using DBSCAN, and TCRdist sequence similarity was added for clustering within HLA-allele-positive subsets. Co-occurrence clustering excluded repertoires with fewer than 30,000 or more than 120,000 public chains, plus five with anomalous nucleotide sharing. In TCRdb, the immuneACCESS table is reduced to in-frame sequences with V and J assigned. These tables do not hold every clone; where another copy was compared, an unresolved V gene accounts for under half, and the others remain unexplained. The DNA gave D and trimming, while V, J and clone size come from that table. This sample gives about 120,000 clones in total; over 8.5% of them show up just once. Together, the top ten hold about 6% of the sample.

In total, over 600 healthy bone marrow donors made up the cohort. Cohort members were all nominally healthy when sampled, although unrecorded immune exposures were likely present. The donor was CMV seropositive and belonged to the group of 250 to 350 seropositive cohort members. Each donor provided a peripheral blood sample, and peripheral blood mononuclear cells were used for TCR beta sequencing. Genomic DNA extraction from the blood cell samples was performed with the Qiagen DNeasy Blood Extraction Kit. The source material was PBMCs. Recombination linked TRBV6-5 to TRBJ1-1, and 7 junction bases match TRBD1. The receptor was derived from a woman aged 35 to 49 in good health and CMV-seropositive. The DNA reads as follows: TGTGCCAGCAGAGGGGGCGCGTGGACTGAAGCTTTCTTT. Its coded protein is CASRGGAWTEAFF.